The rows below give T cell receptor beta chains drawn from one sample of a study of OX40 agonist ivuxolimab in advanced cancers. Method: immunoSEQ multiplex PCR; TCRdb's copy keeps in-frame clones and lacks some. Of roughly 30,000 clones listed, around nine tenths are singletons. The specimen comprised CD4+ or CD8+ T cells sorted from blood, sampled in a trial of the OX40 agonist ivuxolimab. The receptors stem from an adult with an advanced solid tumor such as melanoma, head and neck, liver or kidney cancer. The CDR3 runs from the conserved cysteine through the conserved F or W. The D gene is left open where the match is weak. The size of a clone is reported for some rows only, either as once, few or many, or as a class for expanded clones.

cdr3_nt cdr3_aa v_call clone_size d_call j_call
TGTGCCAGCAGTTGGGCGGGTACTAACGAGCAGTACTTC CASSWAGTNEQYF TRBV6-5 NA NA TRBJ2-7
TGTGCCAGCAGCCATCGGGAGAACGACAATGAGCAGTTCTTC CASSHRENDNEQFF TRBV7-9 NA NA TRBJ2-1
TGTGCCAGCAGCTCAGGGACAGGGGGCGAACACGAGCAGTACTTC CASSSGTGGEHEQYF TRBV5-4 NA TRBD1 TRBJ2-7
TGTGCCATCAGGGAAGGCACAGGGTCTGAAGCTTTCTTT CAIREGTGSEAFF TRBV10-3 NA NA TRBJ1-1
TGTGCCAGCAGCAGACTAGCGGGAAGCAATGAGCAGTTCTTC CASSRLAGSNEQFF TRBV7-6 NA TRBD2 TRBJ2-1
TGTGCCAGCAGAGGACGAGCCGGCGACCCGAGCTCCTACGAGCAGTACTTC CASRGRAGDPSSYEQYF TRBV28 NA NA TRBJ2-7
TGTGCCAGCAGCCGCGGGGGGGGGATCAGCTCCTACGAGCAGTACTTC CASSRGGGISSYEQYF TRBV4-2 NA TRBD2 TRBJ2-7
TGCAGCGTTGAAGTTGGCACTGAAGCTTTCTTT CSVEVGTEAFF TRBV29-1 NA NA TRBJ1-1
TGTGCCAGCAGTCAGAAACAGGATGAGCAGTATTTT CASSQKQDEQYF TRBV27 once NA TRBJ2-3
TGTGCCAGCAGTATCTCAACAGGGAATGAAGCTTTCTTT CASSISTGNEAFF TRBV27 NA NA TRBJ1-1
TGTGCCAGCAGCGCTGCCCCAGCGAGCCCTTACAGCAAAAACATTCAGTACTTC CASSAAPASPYSKNIQYF TRBV9 NA NA TRBJ2-4
TGTGCCAGCAGGTTGGGGACCTATGGCTACACCTTC CASRLGTYGYTF TRBV6-5 NA NA TRBJ1-2
TGTGCCAGCAAAGGGGGCGCGGGCAATCAGCCCCAGCATTTT CASKGGAGNQPQHF TRBV6-5 many TRBD1 TRBJ1-5
TGTGCCAGCAGTTTAACGTATACGCAGTATTTT CASSLTYTQYF TRBV28 NA NA TRBJ2-3
TGTGCCAGCAGCTCACGTGTGGGGGAGCTGTTTTTT CASSSRVGELFF TRBV5-6 few NA TRBJ2-2
TGTGCCAGTAGTATTGCTAGCGGGAGCGCAGATACGCAGTATTTT CASSIASGSADTQYF TRBV19 NA TRBD2 TRBJ2-3
TGCAGCGTCGACGGCGGGTTGGATGGCTACACCTTC CSVDGGLDGYTF TRBV29-1 NA NA TRBJ1-2
TGTGCCAGCAGCGTTGGACTAGCGAGCACAGATACGCAGTATTTT CASSVGLASTDTQYF TRBV9 NA TRBD2 TRBJ2-3
TGTGCCAGCAGCCAAGAAAAGGTGGGCTTCTACGAGCAGTACTTC CASSQEKVGFYEQYF TRBV4-2 once NA TRBJ2-7
TGTGCCAGCAGATTAAGGACAGCGCCCACCTATGGCTACACCTTC CASRLRTAPTYGYTF TRBV27 NA NA TRBJ1-2
TGCGCCAGCAGCAACAGGGACCTCTATGGCTACACCTTC CASSNRDLYGYTF TRBV4-3 NA NA TRBJ1-2
TGTGCCAGCAGCTTATCTGGGGGCTTTGGAAACACCATATATTTT CASSLSGGFGNTIYF TRBV7-3 NA NA TRBJ1-3
TGTGCCAGCACGACCCCCAGGTTCGATAGCAATCAGCCCCAGCATTTT CASTTPRFDSNQPQHF TRBV28 few NA TRBJ1-5
TGTGCCAGCAGCCGAGCGGGGGTCGCAGATACGCAGTATTTT CASSRAGVADTQYF TRBV11-2 NA TRBD2 TRBJ2-3
TGTGCCAGCAGCCAAACGCCGAGGAGGGGCGACTACGAGCAGTACTTC CASSQTPRRGDYEQYF TRBV7-9 once NA TRBJ2-7